The present entry profiles one T cell receptor beta chain with its context. Its antigen is still unknown. The CDR3 is 12 residues long. In germline, CDR1 is DFQATT, CDR2 SNEGSKA (reference sequence). V lost 5 bases and J 7 bases, leaving 11 bases between the germline ends. These data come from a study of CD8 T cells in ankylosing spondylitis. Study-wide findings and caveats: Clones tied to disease were said to be significantly enriched in matched ankylosing spondylitis synovial fluid. Some of the motif variants had earlier been found in reactive arthritis patients' fluid and blood. Characteristic of ankylosing spondylitis blood, it appeared, was a TCR beta motif comprising fewer than 10 highly homologous variants.

Scientists made TCR beta libraries using quantitative 5'-RACE with molecular barcodes. TCRdb reprocessed the 5' RACE reads with MiXCR, giving one entry per CDR3 protein. The sample includes about 340,000 distinct CDR3 sequences, around 7.6% of them seen just once. The sequence was obtained from a male donor with ankylosing spondylitis. V usage is TRBV20-1 and J usage is TRBJ2-2; D not certain. The sequenced material came from blood, either unsorted or a sorted T cell fraction (not recorded which). CDR3 DNA sequence: TGCAGTGCTCGGCGCCGGAGCGGGGAGCTGTTTTTT. It codes for CSARRRSGELFF.